A single sample is the source of the 30 T cell receptor beta chains below, sequenced in a study of a mutant IDH1 vaccine in newly diagnosed glioma. Stated time point: week 47, end of study. One vaccine dose held 300 ug of mutant IDH1 20-mer peptide and came with topical imiquimod. Assay: immunoSEQ multiplex PCR; the TCRdb copy retains only in-frame clones and omits some. Of more than 35,000 clones in the sample, around 75% were seen once. These receptors have no identified antigens. This specimen consisted of PBMCs, obtained from a glioma patient whose treatment included an IDH1 peptide vaccine. The receptor source for this set is a man aged 40-55 years with glioma.

The chain has TRBV5-8 and TRBJ1-2; 7 bases agree with TRBD1. This CDR3 is 14 amino acids long. Germline CDR1 SGHTS, CDR2 YDEGEE. V lost 2 bases to trimming and J lost 7 bases; unmatched junction nucleotides: 8. Written as DNA, the CDR3 is TGTGCCAGCAGCTTAAAACAGGGGCAGGGTGGCTACACCTTC. Amino acid sequence: CASSLKQGQGGYTF.

This clone is labeled as medium-sized. This chain joins TRBV27 and TRBJ2-2, with D possibly matching TRBD2 (6 bases). Germline lookup yields CDR1 MNHEY and CDR2 SMNVEV (reference sequence). CDR3 length equals 14 residues. The V gene lost 4 bases and the J gene lost 6 bases, with 12 bases spanning the gap. The CDR3 reads CASSSGGQAGELFF. The CDR3 DNA sequence: TGTGCCAGCAGTTCCGGAGGGCAGGCCGGGGAGCTGTTTTTT.

This clone has just one count. The chain is built from TRBV7-8 and TRBJ1-5; a possible D gene is TRBD1 (5 bases). Germline V lookup: CDR1 SGHVS, CDR2 FQNEAQ. The ends were cut back, 5 bases at V and 0 bases at J, with 8 bases in the middle. This CDR3 spans 14 amino acids. CDR3 sequence (DNA): TGTGCCAGCAGCCGGGACGGTAGCAATCAGCCCCAGCATTTT. It is translated as CASSRDGSNQPQHF.

J is TRBJ2-5 and V is TRBV6-5; 7 bases fit TRBD1. This CDR3 is built from 15 residues. Germline-derived CDR1 and CDR2 are MNHEY and SVGAGI. J gave up 5 bases and V 3 bases, and 9 bases lay outside the gene matches. CDR3 nucleotide sequence: TGTGCCAGCAGTTATGAGACAGGGTCGGTGGAGACCCAGTACTTC. It translates to CASSYETGSVETQYF.

This clone was seen more than once but under ten times. The chain is built from TRBV5-1 and TRBJ2-7; 8 bases line up with TRBD1. The V and J ends lost 4 bases and 0 bases, in that order; junction bases with no gene match: 3. Germline values: CDR1 SGHRS, CDR2 YFSETQ. The CDR3 sequence is 14 residues long. CDR3 sequence reads: CASSIGTGSYEQYF. The DNA of the CDR3 is TGCGCCAGCAGCATAGGGACAGGCTCCTACGAGCAGTACTTC.

Here the CDR3 reads CASSPSGRKDTGELFF. CDR3 nucleotide sequence: TGCGCCAGCTCCCCTAGCGGGAGGAAGGACACCGGGGAGCTGTTTTTT. V usage is TRBV5-1 and J usage is TRBJ2-2; TRBD2 agrees at 11 bases. Germline CDR1 and CDR2: SGHRS and YFSETQ. The trim removed 7 bases at V and 3 bases at J, leaving 8 bases unmatched. The CDR3 runs 16 residues.

This clone was seen more than once but under ten times. The chain is built from TRBV6-5 and TRBJ1-2, with TRBD1 matching 11 bases. Germline CDR1 and CDR2: MNHEY and SVGAGI. The junction had 8 bases not matched to a gene; V was cut back by 0 bases and J by 8 bases. The length of the CDR3 is 16 residues. The CDR3 bases are TGTGCCAGCAGTTACTCGGGACAGGGGGAGGCTGGAGGCTACACCTTC. Its protein product is CASSYSGQGEAGGYTF.

The J gene is TRBJ1-1, the V gene TRBV6-5, with TRBD1 as a possible D gene (6 bases). Germline loops: CDR1 MNHEY, CDR2 SVGAGI. V was cut by 7 bases and J by 6 bases, with 18 bases left in between. The CDR3 runs to 14 residues. The CDR3 sequence: CASTTHRGQAEAFF. As DNA, the CDR3 is TGTGCCAGCACCACTCACCGGGGGCAGGCTGAAGCTTTCTTT.

This chain links TRBV18 with TRBJ1-5; D gene uncertain. Looked up from germline, CDR1 is KGHSH and CDR2 is LQKENI. The V and J ends lost 3 bases and 9 bases respectively, with 9 bases between them. The CDR3 is made up of 12 amino acids. For the CDR3, the DNA is TGTGCCAGCTCACCTGGTGAGGGGCCCCAGCATTTT. This encodes CASSPGEGPQHF.

A word on this clone: Its ends do not fully match the called genes, so a read error is possible. This chain uses TRBV19 with TRBJ1-2, with D tentatively TRBD1 (6 bases). The germline V gene encodes CDR1 LNHDA and CDR2 SQIVND (reference sequence). The CDR3 totals 16 residues. As DNA, the CDR3 is TGTGCCAGTAGTATCATGCCGGGACAAGCTAACTATAGCTACACCTTC. Its protein product is CASSIMPGQANYSYTF. Combining the CDR3 with reference TRBV19 and TRBJ1-2 gives the whole variable domain DGGITQSPKYLFRKEGQNVTLSCEQNLNHDAMYWYRQDPGQGLRLIYYSQIVNDFQKGDIAEGYSVSREKKESFPLTVTSAQKNPTAFYLCASSIMPGQANYSYTFGSGTRLTVV.

This clone was picked up one time. The chain employs TRBV18 and TRBJ1-2, with unresolved D. CDR3 length: 15 residues. V was shortened by 3 bases and J by 8 bases, with 19 bases between the two germline ends. CDR1 is KGHSH, CDR2 LQKENI, per germline. The CDR3 protein is CASSPLNEDGSGYTF. In nucleotides, the CDR3 is TGTGCCAGCTCACCCTTGAATGAGGACGGGTCCGGCTACACCTTC.

The chain has TRBV29-1 and TRBJ2-7, with 9 bases aligning to TRBD1. The V and J ends lost 8 bases and 6 bases, in that order; junction bases with no gene match: 8. This CDR3 is built from 12 residues. Per germline, CDR1 SQVTM and CDR2 ANQGSEA. The CDR3 region is CSLRTGVGEQYF. The CDR3 nucleotides are TGCAGCCTAAGGACAGGGGTAGGCGAGCAGTACTTC.

CDR3 residues: CARGQGLSYEQYV. Written as DNA, the CDR3 is TGTGCCAGGGGACAGGGGCTCTCCTACGAGCAGTACGTC. The chain uses TRBV6-4 and TRBJ2-7; 10 bases are shared with TRBD1. With V trimmed by 9 bases and J by 0 bases, 2 bases remained unmatched. This CDR3 has 13 amino acids. Germline lookup yields CDR1 MRHNA and CDR2 SNTAGT.

The V and J genes are TRBV5-6 and TRBJ2-3; no reliable D call. The germline gives CDR1 SGHDT, CDR2 YYEEEE. V was shortened by 6 bases and J by 4 bases, with 9 bases between the two germline ends. This CDR3 has 12 residues. CDR3 in amino acids: CASNVIPDTQYF. As DNA, the CDR3 is TGTGCCAGCAACGTAATTCCAGATACGCAGTATTTT.

The CDR3 loop is CASSPSGRVDWADTQYF. The CDR3 DNA reads TGTGCCAGCAGCCCTAGCGGGAGGGTTGATTGGGCAGATACGCAGTATTTT. This rearrangement joins TRBV7-2 to TRBJ2-3, with 12 nucleotides matching TRBD2. Looked up from germline, CDR1 is SGHTA and CDR2 is FQGNSA. This CDR3 spans 17 amino acids. Unmatched junction bases numbered 10, after V lost 5 bases and J lost 4 bases.

This clone was found a few times. Written as DNA, the CDR3 is TGTGCCAGCACCCCCGGGGGGGTGAACACTGAAGCTTTCTTT. This gives the protein CASTPGGVNTEAFF. The V gene is TRBV5-6, the J gene TRBJ1-1, with TRBD1 as a possible D gene (5 bases). This CDR3 has 14 residues. Per the germline V gene, CDR1 is SGHDT and CDR2 is YYEEEE. V was pared by 6 bases and J by 0 bases, with 12 bases between.

The chain joins TRBV5-6 to TRBJ2-4; 9 positions agree with TRBD1. V shed 4 bases, J shed 6 bases, and the junction held 8 bases outside the gene matches. Germline lookup yields CDR1 SGHDT and CDR2 YYEEEE. CDR3 length equals 15 residues. The CDR3 bases are TGTGCCAGCAGCCCGACAGGGGGTACGGGAAACATTCAGTACTTC. It translates to CASSPTGGTGNIQYF. The full variable domain, its missing parts supplied by reference TRBV5-6 and TRBJ2-4, is DAGVTQSPTHLIKTRGQQVTLRCSPKSGHDTVSWYQQALGQGPQFIFQYYEEEERQRGNFPDRFSGHQFPNYSSELNVNALLLGDSALYLCASSPTGGTGNIQYFGAGTRLSVL.

In this sample, this clone turned up a few times. The V call is TRBV11-3, the J call TRBJ1-1; D ambiguous. The germline gives CDR1 SGHNT, CDR2 YENEEA. Trimming stripped 1 base from V and 6 bases from J, with 12 bases between. The CDR3 loop spans 14 amino acids. CDR3 in DNA: TGTGCCAGCAGCTTAGGCGGGAGACGGGCTGAAGCTTTCTTT. Translation gives CASSLGGRRAEAFF.

In its sample, this clone was seen a few times. This rearrangement joins TRBV6-5 to TRBJ1-1, with TRBD1 as a possible D gene (6 bases). Germline CDR1 MNHEY, CDR2 SVGAGI. The V end lost 7 bases, the J end lost 5 bases, and 17 bases lay between the germline ends. CDR3 length equals 14 residues. This CDR3 is CASTSQRGGTEAFF. CDR3 nucleotide sequence: TGTGCCAGCACCTCCCAGAGGGGGGGTACTGAAGCTTTCTTT.

This rearrangement joins TRBV6-1 to TRBJ2-1; 10 positions agree with TRBD1. In germline, CDR1 is MNHNS, CDR2 SASEGT. The CDR3 sequence is 15 residues long. V lost 7 bases to trimming and J lost 6 bases; unmatched junction nucleotides: 9. The CDR3 DNA is TGTGCCAGCACCCCCGGGACAGGGGTGGGCAATGAGCAGTTCTTC. Its protein product is CASTPGTGVGNEQFF.

This clone was counted between two and nine times. This sequence joins TRBV13 and TRBJ2-5; 7 bases are shared with TRBD1. V was clipped by 5 bases and J by 7 bases; unmatched bases: 1. The germline CDR1 and CDR2 sequences are PRHDT and FYEKMQ (reference sequence). The CDR3 has 11 amino acids. DNA for the CDR3: TGTGCCAGCAGCCCAGGGGGGACCCAGTACTTC. The encoded protein is CASSPGGTQYF.

CDR3 residues: CASTYGLARSYEQYF. The CDR3 DNA reads as TGTGCCAGCACCTATGGACTAGCACGATCCTACGAGCAGTACTTC. The V and J genes are TRBV6-1 and TRBJ2-7, with TRBD2 matching over 8 bases. V dropped 7 bases and J dropped 1; count of bases not matched to a gene: 9. This CDR3 contains 15 residues. Germline V gene data show CDR1 as MNHNS and CDR2 as SASEGT.

V usage is TRBV5-8 and J usage is TRBJ1-1; D is ambiguous. This CDR3 has 14 amino acids. Trimming took 0 bases from V and 3 from J, leaving 9 bases between them. Per germline, CDR1 SGHTS and CDR2 YDEGEE. The CDR3 DNA reads TGTGCCAGCAGCTTGGGCGTAGCGGACACTGAAGCTTTCTTT. This gives the protein CASSLGVADTEAFF.

By share of the sample, this clone is medium-sized. The V and J genes are TRBV9 and TRBJ2-2; D not certain. Trimming took off 6 bases at V and 1 base at J, with 10 bases between the two ends. Germline V gene sequence: CDR1 SGDLS, CDR2 YYNGEE. This CDR3 region has 14 residues. CDR3 sequence (DNA): TGTGCCAGCACCGGCGGAATGAACACCGGGGAGCTGTTTTTT. The encoded protein is CASTGGMNTGELFF.

This clone was seen once. The genes are TRBV9 and TRBJ2-5, with 7 bases lining up with TRBD2. Germline trimming cut 0 bases from V and 5 bases from J; bases unmatched to any gene: 10. CDR3 length: 16 amino acids. Germline lookup yields CDR1 SGDLS and CDR2 YYNGEE. As DNA, the CDR3 is TGTGCCAGCAGCGTAGGGGCGGCGGGAGCCGGGGAGACCCAGTACTTC. Its protein is CASSVGAAGAGETQYF.

The rearrangement links TRBV7-2 to TRBJ1-1; tentatively, D is TRBD1 (6 bases). The germline V gene has CDR1 SGHTA and CDR2 FQGNSA. Trimming left V 2 bases short and J 2 bases short, with 12 bases between. CDR3 length: 15 residues. The CDR3 DNA reads TGTGCCAGCAGCTTAACGACAGGCCGTAACACTGAAGCTTTCTTT. Protein sequence: CASSLTTGRNTEAFF.

The gene calls are TRBV11-2 and TRBJ2-2; no firm D call. The germline gives CDR1 SGHAT, CDR2 FQNNGV. With 3 bases removed from V and 2 bases from J, the gap between germline ends came to 7 bases. The CDR3 runs 14 residues. CDR3 DNA sequence: TGTGCCAGCAGCTTTGGTTTTAACACCGGGGAGCTGTTTTTT. It translates to CASSFGFNTGELFF.

There are a few counts of this clone. The genes are TRBV5-4 and TRBJ1-2; possible D gene TRBD1, 5 bases. Germline CDR1 reads SGHNT; CDR2 reads YYREEE (reference sequence). With 10 bases removed from V and 5 bases from J, the gap between germline ends came to 24 bases. The CDR3 is 15 residues long. CDR3 sequence (DNA): TGTGCCGGGACCTCCCGGGACCGTGCTGGGTATGGCTACACCTTC. Amino acids: CAGTSRDRAGYGYTF.

Only one count was recorded for this clone. The CDR3 DNA follows: TGTGCCAGTAGCCGTTGGGAGACCCAGTACTTC. This codes for CASSRWETQYF. V usage is TRBV19 and J usage is TRBJ2-5; D gene ambiguous. Germline CDR1 and CDR2: LNHDA and SQIVND (reference sequence). Trimming stripped 6 bases from V and 5 bases from J, with 7 bases between. The CDR3 runs to 11 residues.

Sample share makes this clone medium-sized. The rearrangement uses TRBV5-1 and TRBJ2-7; 10 bases are shared with TRBD1. CDR3 length equals 17 residues. Looked up from germline, CDR1 is SGHRS and CDR2 is YFSETQ. J gave up 2 bases and V 0 bases, and 8 bases lay outside the gene matches. The CDR3 bases are TGCGCCAGCAGCTTGGGGTGGGGACAGGGGAACCCCTACGAGCAGTACTTC. This encodes CASSLGWGQGNPYEQYF.